A single sample gave rise to the 21 T cell receptor beta chains below, sequenced in a study of CD4+ T cells in melanoma. Method: immunoSEQ multiplex PCR; TCRdb's copy keeps in-frame clones and lacks some. The table records under 20,000 clones, about 80% of them present only once. The sequenced sample consisted of cells from a culture (not recorded whether cultured in vitro). The receptors come from a human donor with melanoma.

The V and J genes are TRBV10-3 and TRBJ1-1; D unclear. The CDR3 length is 13 residues. Germline V lookup: CDR1 ENHRY, CDR2 SYGVKD. Trimming left V 2 bases short and J 8 bases short, with 12 bases between. CDR3 amino acids: CAISETGWGEAFF. Here the CDR3 DNA reads TGTGCCATCAGTGAGACGGGGTGGGGAGAAGCTTTCTTT.

The chain carries TRBV5-1 and TRBJ1-2, with D tentatively TRBD1 (6 bases). CDR1 is SGHRS, CDR2 YFSETQ, per germline. This CDR3 contains 15 residues. Trimming stripped 0 bases from V and 3 bases from J, with 12 bases between. This CDR3 is CASSLAQGRYYGYTF. Here the CDR3 DNA reads TGCGCCAGCAGCTTGGCTCAGGGGAGGTACTATGGCTACACCTTC. The full variable domain, its missing parts supplied by reference TRBV5-1 and TRBJ1-2, is KAGVTQTPRYLIKTRGQQVTLSCSPISGHRSVSWYQQTPGQGLQFLFEYFSETQRNKGNFPGRFSGRQFSNSRSEMNVSTLELGDSALYLCASSLAQGRYYGYTFGSGTRLTVV.

The gene calls are TRBV18 and TRBJ2-6, with D unclear. Between the trimmed V and J ends, which lost 4 bases and 0 bases, there was a span of 13 bases. The CDR3 length is 17 residues. Germline loops: CDR1 KGHSH, CDR2 LQKENI. In DNA form, the CDR3 reads TGTGCCAGCTCACAACGGGTTCCCAACTCTGGGGCCAACGTCCTGACTTTC. Encoded protein: CASSQRVPNSGANVLTF.

This clone came up a few times. The CDR3 nucleotides read TGCGCCAGCAGCTTGGGAGACTTACCCGGGCTTCCCCTCCACTTT. It is translated as CASSLGDLPGLPLHF. This sequence joins TRBV5-1 and TRBJ1-6; no clear D gene. This CDR3 has 15 amino acids. Per the germline V gene, CDR1 is SGHRS and CDR2 is YFSETQ. Trimming removed 0 bases at V and 13 bases at J, with 17 bases between.

The chain is built from TRBV19 and TRBJ2-3; D might be TRBD2 (6 bases). The CDR3 runs to 14 residues. Germline lookup yields CDR1 LNHDA and CDR2 SQIVND (reference sequence). V dropped 9 bases and J dropped 2 bases, with 15 bases sitting between them. The chain's CDR3 is CASGTVAYTDTQYF. The CDR3, as DNA: TGTGCCAGCGGGACTGTGGCTTACACAGATACGCAGTATTTT.

J is TRBJ1-6 and V is TRBV7-9; D ambiguous. CDR1 and CDR2 (germline): SEHNR, FQNEAQ (reference sequence). This CDR3 has 13 residues. With 5 bases removed from V and 8 bases from J, the gap between germline ends came to 10 bases. The CDR3 spells CASSARWDSPLHF. CDR3 bases: TGTGCCAGCAGCGCCAGATGGGATTCACCCCTCCACTTT.

The genes are TRBV21-1 and TRBJ2-5; TRBD2 is the table's D call and was not checked against the DNA. TRBV21-1 is given as a pseudogene. The CDR3 runs to 12 residues. The CDR3 DNA is TGTGCCCGCCGTAGCGGGGGGTCCCCTCAATACTTC. Translated: CARRSGGSPQYF.

V and J are TRBV4-2 and TRBJ1-1; perhaps TRBD1 as D (6 bases). Trimming removed 0 bases at V and 6 bases at J, with 23 bases between. Germline-derived CDR1 and CDR2 are LGHNA and YNFKEQ. This CDR3 contains 18 residues. CDR3 residues: CASSQDNRDGATSAEAFF. For the CDR3, the DNA is TGTGCCAGCAGCCAAGATAACAGGGACGGTGCGACGTCCGCTGAAGCTTTCTTT.

V usage is TRBV5-1 and J usage is TRBJ2-3; unclear D gene. The CDR3 loop spans 15 amino acids. Trimming took 0 bases from V and 2 from J, leaving 10 bases between them. The germline CDR1 and CDR2 sequences are SGHRS and YFSETQ. The CDR3 sequence is CASSLVPANTDTQYF. DNA of the CDR3: TGCGCCAGCAGCTTGGTTCCAGCAAACACAGATACGCAGTATTTT.

The chain couples TRBV5-5 to TRBJ2-3; TRBD2 is a possible D gene (5 bases). From germline, CDR1 is SGHKS and CDR2 YYEKEE (reference sequence). V was clipped by 0 bases and J by 4 bases, with 9 bases between them. The CDR3 loop spans 14 amino acids. For the CDR3, the DNA is TGTGCCAGCAGCTTGGGCGGGCGGGCAGATACGCAGTATTTT. Protein product: CASSLGGRADTQYF. Using reference TRBV5-5 and TRBJ2-3 for the parts outside the CDR3, the full variable domain is DAGVTQSPTHLIKTRGQQVTLRCSPISGHKSVSWYQQVLGQGPQFIFQYYEKEERGRGNFPDRFSARQFPNYSSELNVNALLLGDSALYLCASSLGGRADTQYFGPGTRLTVL.

This chain links TRBV6-1 with TRBJ1-4; D not resolved. The V and J ends lost 9 bases and 0 bases respectively, with 8 bases between them. This CDR3 is built from 13 residues. Germline V gene sequence: CDR1 MNHNS, CDR2 SASEGT. The CDR3 is CASRTTTNEKLFF. The CDR3 nucleotides are TGTGCCAGTCGAACGACAACTAATGAAAAACTGTTTTTT.

This clone was seen a single time. The chain combines TRBV6-5 with TRBJ2-7, with D tentatively TRBD2 (5 bases). The CDR3 totals 12 residues. The V end was cut by 8 bases, the J end by 0 bases, with 8 bases between. Germline V gives CDR1 MNHEY, CDR2 SVGAGI. DNA of the CDR3: TGTGCCAGCCGGGGAAACTCCTACGAGCAGTACTTC. This gives the protein CASRGNSYEQYF.

V usage is TRBV4-1 and J usage is TRBJ1-3; 9 bases map to TRBD1. The trim removed 1 base at V and 3 bases at J, leaving 7 bases unmatched. The length of the CDR3 is 17 residues. Germline V gives CDR1 MGHRA, CDR2 YSYEKL. In nucleotides, the CDR3 is TGCGCCAGCAGCCAAGGGGCACAGGGGGCAATTGGAAACACCATATATTTT. It codes for CASSQGAQGAIGNTIYF.

This clone was observed a few times. The rearrangement links TRBV12-2 to TRBJ2-1; the D call of TRBD2 is as the table states it, not checked on the DNA. TRBV12-2 is termed a pseudogene. The CDR3 is 14 residues long. The DNA for the CDR3 is TGTGCAAGTCGCTTAGCGAGTCCGGGAAATGAGCAGTTCTTC. Its protein is CASRLASPGNEQFF.

This chain links TRBV9 with TRBJ1-4; possible D gene TRBD1, 6 bases. The germline V and J ends were trimmed by 0 bases and 5 bases, with 11 bases remaining between them. The CDR3 loop spans 15 amino acids. CDR1 and CDR2 from the germline V gene are SGDLS and YYNGEE. Written as DNA, the CDR3 is TGTGCCAGCAGCGTAGTCGGGGGGGCAAATGAAAAACTGTTTTTT. Translating it yields CASSVVGGANEKLFF.

The rearrangement links TRBV5-6 to TRBJ2-7; 8 bases agree with TRBD2. Germline V lookup: CDR1 SGHDT, CDR2 YYEEEE. This CDR3 has 14 residues. V trimming: 5 bases; J trimming: 2 bases; junction bases outside the gene matches: 6. The CDR3 loop is CASRKAGGAYEQYF. The CDR3 bases are TGTGCCAGCAGAAAGGCGGGGGGAGCCTACGAGCAGTACTTC.

The rearrangement links TRBV4-1 to TRBJ2-5; 9 bases map to TRBD2. J lost 1 base, V lost 0 bases, and 9 bases had no gene match. CDR1 is MGHRA and CDR2 is YSYEKL in the germline V gene. The CDR3 covers 18 residues. This CDR3 is CASSQEAPRTSAQETQYF. CDR3 sequence (DNA): TGCGCCAGCAGCCAAGAAGCGCCAAGGACTAGCGCCCAAGAGACCCAGTACTTC.

V is TRBV7-8 and J is TRBJ2-2; 8 bases line up with TRBD2. V lost 6 bases and J lost 5; bases outside the gene matches: 5. The CDR3 is made up of 14 amino acids. The V gene's germline CDR1 is SGHVS and CDR2 FQNEAQ. CDR3 sequence reads: CASRERGTTGELFF. CDR3 DNA: TGTGCCAGCAGGGAGCGGGGGACGACCGGGGAGCTGTTTTTT.

This clone was observed a single time. The V gene is TRBV28, the J gene TRBJ1-2; D possibly corresponds to TRBD1 (6 bases). The CDR3 runs 18 residues. The germline V gene has CDR1 MDHEN and CDR2 SYDVKM. V lost 6 bases and J 0 bases, leaving 23 bases between the germline ends. The CDR3 loop is CASSLTGRLGQANYGYTF. The CDR3 bases are TGTGCCAGCAGCCTAACAGGGCGCTTGGGGCAAGCTAACTATGGCTACACCTTC.

V and J are TRBV6-6 and TRBJ1-2; no firm D call. The V and J ends lost 6 bases and 0 bases respectively, with 5 bases between them. The CDR3 spans 12 residues. Germline values: CDR1 MNHNY, CDR2 SVGAGI (reference sequence). The chain's CDR3 is CASRLANYGYTF. For the CDR3, the DNA is TGTGCCAGCAGACTCGCTAACTATGGCTACACCTTC.

V is TRBV5-8 and J is TRBJ1-3, with D hard to call. This CDR3 has 15 residues. Trimming removed 0 bases at V and 3 bases at J, with 10 bases between. Germline V gene lookup returns CDR1 SGHTS and CDR2 YDEGEE. The CDR3 region has the DNA TGTGCCAGCAGCTTGGAGGGAGAGGTTGGAAACACCATATATTTT. As protein: CASSLEGEVGNTIYF.